Below, 20 T cell receptor beta chains from the same sample are listed, as sequenced in a study of blood T cells in healthy people across ages. A second about 7 to 12 cycle PCR used barcoded and J-beta primers. TCRdb recomputed calls from the 5' RACE reads with MiXCR, one row per CDR3 protein. The sample has hundreds of thousands of distinct CDR3 sequences; roughly half are singletons. Input material: blood. The receptors stem from a man in his 60s in good health.

The chain carries TRBV29-1 and TRBJ1-2, with TRBD1 matching 9 bases. V was pared by 6 bases and J by 8 bases, with 7 bases of the junction left unmatched. Germline V gene lookup returns CDR1 SQVTM and CDR2 ANQGSEA. CDR3 length: 12 residues. The chain's CDR3 is CSVGTGISGYTF. The CDR3, as DNA: TGCAGCGTGGGGACAGGGATCAGCGGCTACACCTTC.

This chain joins TRBV27 and TRBJ2-1; 7 positions match TRBD2. This CDR3 region has 15 residues. Unmatched junction bases numbered 8, after V lost 5 bases and J lost 4 bases. In germline, CDR1 is MNHEY, CDR2 SMNVEV (reference sequence). CDR3 sequence (DNA): TGTGCCAGCAGTGGCCCCGGGGGGAGGTACAATGAGCAGTTCTTC. It encodes CASSGPGGRYNEQFF.

V gene TRBV7-2 combines with J gene TRBJ2-5, with TRBD1 as a possible D gene (5 bases). The J call is uncertain, as TRBJ2-7 better fits the DNA end. In germline, CDR1 is SGHTA, CDR2 FQGNSA. The CDR3 extends over 15 amino acids. CDR3 DNA: TGTGCCAGCAGCTTAGTCCCAGGGAAAGCCTACGAGCAGTACTTC. It is translated as CASSLVPGKAYEQYF.

For the CDR3, the DNA is TGTGCCAGCAGCCTGAACAGGGGCGATGAGCAGTTCTTC. As protein: CASSLNRGDEQFF. The chain carries TRBV3-1 and TRBJ2-1, with TRBD1 matching over 7 bases. V lost 4 bases and J lost 8; bases outside the gene matches: 5. The germline gives CDR1 LGHDT, CDR2 YNNKEL (reference sequence). This CDR3 is 13 amino acids long.

J is TRBJ1-2 and V is TRBV30, with TRBD1 as a possible D gene (5 bases). Trimming stripped 3 bases from V and 2 bases from J, with 16 bases between. The CDR3 length is 15 residues. The V gene's germline CDR1 is GTSNPN and CDR2 SVGIG (reference sequence). As DNA, the CDR3 is TGTGCCTGGAGCCGAGGCGTCTCAGGGAACTATGGCTACACCTTC. Translating it yields CAWSRGVSGNYGYTF. Using reference TRBV30 and TRBJ1-2 for the parts outside the CDR3, the full variable domain is SQTIHQWPATLVQPVGSPLSLECTVEGTSNPNLYWYRQAAGRGLQLLFYSVGIGQISSEVPQNLSASRPQDRQFILSSKKLLLSDSGFYLCAWSRGVSGNYGYTFGSGTRLTVV.

This clonotype was counted between two and nine times. The J gene is TRBJ1-5, the V gene TRBV10-3, with 7 bases matching TRBD1. The CDR3 contains 14 residues. The V gene end was trimmed by 6 bases and the J gene end by 7 bases; junction bases not matched to a gene: 9. Germline CDR1 is ENHRY and CDR2 is SYGVKD. The CDR3 DNA is TGTGCCATCAGCGTAGACAGGGTGGGACAGCCCCAGCATTTT. This sequence encodes CAISVDRVGQPQHF.

The chain recombines TRBV4-2 with TRBJ2-5, with 11 bases aligning to TRBD2. CDR3 size: 17 residues. CDR1 LGHNA and CDR2 YNFKEQ come from the germline V gene. The J segment lost 0 bases and the V segment lost 2 bases, leaving 5 bases of the junction unmatched. Here the CDR3 DNA reads TGTGCCAGCAGCCAACCCACTAGCGGGGGTTACCAAGAGACCCAGTACTTC. Its protein is CASSQPTSGGYQETQYF.

The chain is built from TRBV29-1 and TRBJ2-5, with D possibly TRBD2 on 5 matching bases. The CDR3 is 13 amino acids. V lost 3 bases to trimming and J lost 5 bases, with 13 bases between them. The germline gives CDR1 SQVTM, CDR2 ANQGSEA. The CDR3 DNA sequence: TGCAGCGTTGAGAGCGGCCCCCCGGAGACCCAGTACTTC. As protein: CSVESGPPETQYF.

This clonotype was detected only a few times. The V and J genes are TRBV11-3 and TRBJ2-5; TRBD1 is a possible D gene (6 bases). The CDR3 extends over 14 amino acids. Germline values: CDR1 SGHNT, CDR2 YENEEA. V lost 5 bases and J 2 bases, leaving 12 bases between the germline ends. The chain's CDR3 is CASSPGTNQETQYF. In DNA, the CDR3 is TGTGCCAGCAGCCCCGGGACAAATCAAGAGACCCAGTACTTC.

The rearrangement joins TRBV6-5 to TRBJ2-3; unclear D gene. The V end lost 4 bases, the J end lost 4 bases, and 9 bases lay between the germline ends. The CDR3 runs 13 residues. Germline V gene data show CDR1 as MNHEY and CDR2 as SVGAGI. The CDR3 protein is CASSSSGADTQYF. In nucleotides, the CDR3 is TGTGCCAGCAGTTCTTCCGGCGCAGATACGCAGTATTTT.

This clonotype was seen only a few times. The V call is TRBV7-2, the J call TRBJ2-7; tentative D call: TRBD2 (5 bases). Germline CDR1 SGHTA, CDR2 FQGNSA. This CDR3 has 13 residues. The germline V and J ends were trimmed by 6 bases and 0 bases, with 9 bases remaining between them. The CDR3 sequence is CASREGSSYEQYF. The CDR3 DNA reads as TGTGCCAGCAGGGAAGGGAGCTCCTACGAGCAGTACTTC.

This clonotype has just a few counts. The chain links TRBV6-5 to TRBJ2-2; a weak D match, TRBD2 (6 bases). The CDR3 has 16 residues. The V gene lost 2 bases and the J gene lost 0 bases, with 10 bases spanning the gap. CDR1 is MNHEY and CDR2 is SVGAGI in the germline V gene. The CDR3 here is CASSYGVAANTGELFF. Written as DNA, the CDR3 is TGTGCCAGCAGTTACGGGGTAGCGGCGAACACCGGGGAGCTGTTTTTT.

The V call is TRBV6-1, the J call TRBJ2-7; 9 bases are shared with TRBD1. The V gene's germline CDR1 is MNHNS and CDR2 SASEGT. The V and J ends lost 11 bases and 4 bases, in that order; junction bases with no gene match: 9. CDR3 length equals 13 residues. The CDR3 reads CAGKVTGGYEQYF. The CDR3 nucleotides are TGTGCCGGCAAAGTGACAGGGGGTTACGAGCAGTACTTC.

The V and J genes are TRBV5-1 and TRBJ1-2; no reliable D call. Germline-derived CDR1 and CDR2 are SGHRS and YFSETQ. The length of the CDR3 is 15 residues. V lost 4 bases to trimming and J lost 2 bases, with 15 bases between them. CDR3: CASSLVAGLNYGYTF. CDR3 sequence (DNA): TGCGCCAGCAGCCTGGTCGCCGGGTTAAACTATGGCTACACCTTC. Full variable domain (rest looked up from reference TRBV5-1 and TRBJ1-2): KAGVTQTPRYLIKTRGQQVTLSCSPISGHRSVSWYQQTPGQGLQFLFEYFSETQRNKGNFPGRFSGRQFSNSRSEMNVSTLELGDSALYLCASSLVAGLNYGYTFGSGTRLTVV.

The chain couples TRBV9 to TRBJ2-1, with 9 bases matching TRBD2. This CDR3 has 15 amino acids. Germline values: CDR1 SGDLS, CDR2 YYNGEE. The trim removed 3 bases at V and 4 bases at J, leaving 5 bases unmatched. The CDR3 DNA follows: TGTGCCAGCAGCGCTCTAGCGGGACCTTACAATGAGCAGTTCTTC. Protein product: CASSALAGPYNEQFF.

Comments on this clonotype: Germline is not matched at one junction end, which may reflect a read error. The genes are TRBV20-1 and TRBJ2-7; D might be TRBD2 (5 bases). In germline, CDR1 is DFQATT, CDR2 SNEGSKA (reference sequence). This CDR3 spans 13 amino acids. The CDR3: CGALTGILYEQYF. In nucleotides, the CDR3 is TGCGGTGCCCTTACGGGGATTTTATACGAGCAGTACTTC.

As DNA, the CDR3 is TGTGCCAGCAGTCGGGACAGGGCGAGCTCCTACAATGAGCAGTTCTTC. Its protein product is CASSRDRASSYNEQFF. V gene TRBV7-2 combines with J gene TRBJ2-1; 9 bases line up with TRBD1. Germline CDR1 is SGHTA and CDR2 is FQGNSA. This CDR3 comprises 16 residues. The junction had 6 bases not matched to a gene; V was cut back by 6 bases and J by 0 bases.

This clonotype occurred a few times. A much larger clone differs by one base, so this may be a read error. The chain employs TRBV7-2 and TRBJ2-3; D uncertain. This CDR3 region has 13 residues. V was clipped by 5 bases and J by 4 bases, with 10 bases between them. Germline V lookup: CDR1 SGHTA, CDR2 FQGNSA. The CDR3 sequence is CASSVEVADTQYF. The CDR3, as DNA: TGTGCCAGCAGCGTAGAAGTGGCAGATACGCAGTATTTT.

This chain links TRBV2 with TRBJ2-1, with 11 bases lining up with TRBD1. This CDR3 region has 15 residues. CDR1 is SNHLY, CDR2 FYNNEI, per germline. V trimming: 9 bases; J trimming: 5 bases; junction bases outside the gene matches: 9. CDR3 in amino acids: CARVPGQGVDNEQFF. In DNA form, the CDR3 reads TGTGCCAGAGTGCCGGGACAGGGGGTCGACAATGAGCAGTTCTTC.

This clonotype was counted many times. The V call is TRBV7-3, the J call TRBJ1-1; D unclear. V shed 3 bases and J shed 8 bases, with 13 bases lying between them. This CDR3 region has 13 residues. The germline gives CDR1 SGHTA, CDR2 FQGTGA. CDR3 sequence reads: CASSLLTYLEAFF. In DNA, the CDR3 is TGTGCCAGCAGCTTGCTGACGTACCTAGAAGCTTTCTTT.